This TCR beta chain was sequenced during a study of CD8 T cells in Susac syndrome. The RNA, about 0.45 to 1 ug, was put through reverse transcription using random hexamers. Via MiXCR, TCRdb re-called the immunoSEQ multiplex PCR reads, giving one row per CDR3 protein. The profile shows around 200,000 distinct CDR3 sequences, approximately 95% of them singletons. The germline gives CDR1 SEHNR, CDR2 FQNEAQ (reference sequence). V lost 4 bases to trimming and J lost 4 bases, with 11 bases between them. The CDR3 sequence is 14 residues long. The origin of this receptor is a human donor with multiple sclerosis. The material sequenced was CD4+ T cells from PBMCs. The rearrangement joins TRBV7-9 to TRBJ2-1; D perhaps matches TRBD1 (5 bases). This CDR3 reads CASSSRTSYNEQFF. CDR3 DNA: TGTGCCAGCAGCTCTAGGACATCGTACAATGAGCAGTTCTTC.